This T cell receptor beta chain emerged from a study of CD8+CD57+ T cells in acquired aplastic anemia. Overall study context: Sorted CD4+ and CD8+ cells gave a mean 3.2 ug DNA, range roughly 0.19 to 27.4 ug.

This clonotype was detected a few times. The TCR beta profiling, which covered VDJ combination and CDR3 sequence, was carried out using genomic DNA as the template. MiXCR was run by TCRdb on the reads, yielding one entry per CDR3 protein. The sample gives about 150,000 distinct CDR3 sequences, around two fifths of which show up once; under 9% is in the top ten. The V and J ends lost 3 bases and 2 bases, in that order; junction bases with no gene match: 1. Germline assignment: CDR1 LNHNV and CDR2 YYDKDF (reference sequence). The CDR3 length is 15 residues. V gene TRBV15 combines with J gene TRBJ2-6; 7 bases line up with TRBD1. This sequence originates from a human donor in good health, serving as a control. The sequenced sample consisted of sorted CD4+, CD8+, or CD8+CD57+ T cells (not recorded which) from PBMCs. As DNA, the CDR3 is TGTGCCACCAGCAGTGGACAGGCTGGGGCCAACGTCCTGACTTTC. Translation gives CATSSGQAGANVLTF.